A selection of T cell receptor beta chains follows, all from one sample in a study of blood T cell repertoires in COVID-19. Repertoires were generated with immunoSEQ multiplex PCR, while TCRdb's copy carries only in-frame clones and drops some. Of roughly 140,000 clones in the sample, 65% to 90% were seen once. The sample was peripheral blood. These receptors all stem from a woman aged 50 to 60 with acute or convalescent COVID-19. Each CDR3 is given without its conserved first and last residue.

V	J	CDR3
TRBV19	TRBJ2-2	ASTDPGQGTGELF
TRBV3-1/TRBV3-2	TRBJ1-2	ASSHRGSGYT
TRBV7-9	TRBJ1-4	ASSATGGDEKLF
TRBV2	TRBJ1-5	ASSYQGVGNQPQH
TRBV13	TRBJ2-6	ASSFRSGANVLT
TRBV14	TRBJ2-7	ASRGQSSYEQY
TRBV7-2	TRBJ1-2	ASSPTENYGYT
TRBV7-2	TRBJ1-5	ASSWAGQGAGQPQH
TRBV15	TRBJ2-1	ATSRKSGTSYNEQF
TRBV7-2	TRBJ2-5	ASSLRGPETQY
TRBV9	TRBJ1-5	ASGGGQGAGQPQH
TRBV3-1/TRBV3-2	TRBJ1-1	ASSQDRVRAPTEAF
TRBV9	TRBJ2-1	ASSDTSGRTYNEQF
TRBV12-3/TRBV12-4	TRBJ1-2	ASSRDSLSGYT
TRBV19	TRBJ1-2	ASSIRDRAPIMGYT
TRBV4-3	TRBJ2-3	ASSPGGTSVHTQY
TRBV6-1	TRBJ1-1	ASSENIQGSRAF
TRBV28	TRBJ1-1	ASSPVNTEAF
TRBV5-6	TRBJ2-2	ASSLISRGIGTGELF
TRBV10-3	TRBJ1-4	AISASGTENEKLF
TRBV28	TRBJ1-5	ASSFSGNGQPQH
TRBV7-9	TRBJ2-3	ASSVPSGSRDTQY
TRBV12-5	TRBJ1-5	ASGLDGTGNQPQH
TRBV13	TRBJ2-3	ASSLAGRENTQY
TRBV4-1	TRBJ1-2	ASSQGGQFYGYT
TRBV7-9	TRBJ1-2	ASSLQGGYGYT
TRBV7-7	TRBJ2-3	ASSLHGKDTQY
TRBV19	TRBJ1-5	ASSDTYSNQPQH
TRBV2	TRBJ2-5	TSRAGKETQY
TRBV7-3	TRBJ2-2	ASSLGTYTGELF
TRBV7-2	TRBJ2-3	ASTPSTDTQY
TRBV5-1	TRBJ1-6	ASSLASPNSPLH
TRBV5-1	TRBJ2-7	ASSPPTGTYEQY
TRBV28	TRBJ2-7	ASSPLWTGGGEQY
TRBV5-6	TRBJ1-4	ASSLFQGPSTNEKLF
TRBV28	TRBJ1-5	ASSSNLAQH
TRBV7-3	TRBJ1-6	ASSPALGSPLH
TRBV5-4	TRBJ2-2	ASRGQGPGELF
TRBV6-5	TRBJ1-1	ASRMDRVNTEAF
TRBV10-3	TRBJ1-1	AISERTRDTEAF
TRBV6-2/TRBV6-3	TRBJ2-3	ASSPGTSGRMVDTQY
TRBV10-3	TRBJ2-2	AISETSGLGELF
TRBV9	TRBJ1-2	ASSGTGILGYT
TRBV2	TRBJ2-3	ASSASASGGRDTQY
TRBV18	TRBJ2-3	ASSPPTLAGRSGQY
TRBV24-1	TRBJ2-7	ATSMGPVSYEQY
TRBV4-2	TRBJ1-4	ASSQDPLFGTANEKLF
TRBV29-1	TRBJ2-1	SPRSVSSYNEQF
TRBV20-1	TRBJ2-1	SASPVLGSEQF
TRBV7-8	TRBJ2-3	ASSPTEQGSQY
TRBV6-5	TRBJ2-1	ASSSSSGYNEQF
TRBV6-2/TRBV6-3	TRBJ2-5	ASSYEVGGTSGRKEETQY
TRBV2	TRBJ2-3	ASKLAGGTDTQY
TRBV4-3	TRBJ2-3	ASSNLGTQY
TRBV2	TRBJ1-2	ASSEVNYGYT
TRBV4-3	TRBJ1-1	ASSQVVLGAPEAF
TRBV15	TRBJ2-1	ATSGSGGNNEQF
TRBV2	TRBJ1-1	ASSAKQGLTMNTEAF
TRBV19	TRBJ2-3	ASSIGRADTQY
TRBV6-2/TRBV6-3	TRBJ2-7	ASSTGETTPPRY